Listed below are T cell receptor beta chains from one sample, sequenced in a study of blood T cell repertoires in COVID-19. Generated by immunoSEQ multiplex PCR, the TCRdb table keeps only in-frame clones and is missing some. The table shows 200,000 to 250,000 clones, with around 89% occurring only once. The sample consisted of peripheral blood. The receptor set was obtained from a man in his thirties or forties with COVID-19, enrolled during active disease. Both conserved end residues are part of each CDR3. The D gene is left open where the match is weak. Some rows mark clone size as missing; the rest say once, few, many or name a class of expanded clone.

v_gene,abundance,d_gene,j_gene,CDR3aa
TRBV19,NA,TRBD2,TRBJ2-7,CASSTSGGGTYEQYF
TRBV5-1,NA,NA,TRBJ2-3,CASSLAPPSDTQYF
TRBV6-6,few,TRBD1,TRBJ1-5,CASRDPGQGANQPQHF
TRBV7-8,NA,TRBD2,TRBJ2-1,CASRQSGGAHNEQFF
TRBV12-3/TRBV12-4,NA,NA,TRBJ1-1,CASREARVTEAFF
TRBV6-6,NA,NA,TRBJ2-1,CASHRRDTNEQFF
TRBV5-4,NA,TRBD1,TRBJ2-2,CASNRQGAGTGELFF
TRBV7-8,NA,NA,TRBJ2-5,CASSLLDYPLGTQYF
TRBV28,NA,NA,TRBJ2-7,CASSLDPSSNSYEQYF
TRBV6-2/TRBV6-3,NA,TRBD1,TRBJ1-2,CASSYPGQVAFGYTF
TRBV15,once,NA,TRBJ2-2,CATSRDRGWTGELFF
TRBV27,NA,TRBD1,TRBJ1-2,CASSPRTGALYGYTF
TRBV29-1,NA,NA,TRBJ2-2,CSVGILTATNTGELFF
TRBV6-5,NA,TRBD1,TRBJ2-7,CASSPTGTGGYEQYF
TRBV4-3,NA,TRBD1,TRBJ2-2,CASRAGQGGAGELFF
TRBV7-5,NA,NA,TRBJ2-7,CARSLKLAGGYHEQYF
TRBV6-4,few,TRBD1,TRBJ2-3,CASSPTGEGMDTQYF
TRBV7-3,NA,NA,TRBJ1-2,CASSLNRVGHGYTF
TRBV28,once,TRBD1,TRBJ1-5,CASTVTGSGQPQHF
TRBV19,NA,NA,TRBJ2-7,CASSTGGTVWEQYF
TRBV29-1,NA,TRBD1,TRBJ2-1,CSVVGEWGQLDAYNEQFF
TRBV6-4,once,TRBD1,TRBJ1-1,CASRAGTGNTEAFF
TRBV28,NA,NA,TRBJ1-2,CASSLAASRGGYTF
TRBV3-1/TRBV3-2,NA,NA,TRBJ1-2,CASSQEQDSLYGYTF
TRBV7-8,NA,NA,TRBJ1-3,CASSFRSGVAGNTIYF
TRBV27,NA,TRBD1,TRBJ1-1,CASSSRRAQGAEAFF
TRBV7-3,NA,NA,TRBJ2-1,CASGAPNNNEQFF
TRBV6-2/TRBV6-3,NA,NA,TRBJ2-1,CASSYEVEQFF
TRBV6-2/TRBV6-3,NA,NA,TRBJ2-1,CASSSQIHNEQFF
TRBV4-1,NA,TRBD1,TRBJ1-3,CASSQGQGNIAGNTIYF
TRBV7-2,NA,NA,TRBJ1-5,CASSLVRVAELSNQPQHF
TRBV28,NA,NA,TRBJ2-7,CASNPPGGAYEQYF
TRBV7-2,NA,NA,TRBJ2-3,CASSLGGPQGDTQYF